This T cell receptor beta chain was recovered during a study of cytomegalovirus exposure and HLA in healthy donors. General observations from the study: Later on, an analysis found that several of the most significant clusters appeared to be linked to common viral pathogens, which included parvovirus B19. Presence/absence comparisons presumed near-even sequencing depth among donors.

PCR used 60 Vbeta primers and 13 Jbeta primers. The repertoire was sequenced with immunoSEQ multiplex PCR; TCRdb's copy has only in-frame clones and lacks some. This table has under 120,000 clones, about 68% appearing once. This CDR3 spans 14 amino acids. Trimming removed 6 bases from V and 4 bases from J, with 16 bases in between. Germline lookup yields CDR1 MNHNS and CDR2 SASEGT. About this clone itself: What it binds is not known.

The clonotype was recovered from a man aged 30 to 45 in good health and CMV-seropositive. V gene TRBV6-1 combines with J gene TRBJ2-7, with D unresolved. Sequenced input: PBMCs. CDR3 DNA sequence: TGTGCCAGCAGCCTTGGGCCCGGTGGGTACGAGCAGTACTTC. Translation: CASSLGPGGYEQYF.